This TCR beta chain was profiled in a study of blood T cell repertoires in COVID-19. About the research overall: Italy, Spain and the United States were the sources of the convalescent and acute COVID-19 samples.

Per the original data handling: Estimated nucleated cell counts came from reference gene primer amplification. Clones were read by immunoSEQ multiplex PCR, and TCRdb kept only the in-frame ones, dropping some. V and J calls and clone size come straight from that table; D and trimming were deduced from the DNA. The data show about 190,000 clones, more than 75% seen once. Sequenced sample: peripheral blood. The sequence was obtained from a human donor in a cohort sampled during active COVID-19.

The CDR3 DNA reads TGTGCCACCAGTGGTTCCGGGACACCAGGTGGCACAGATACGCAGTATTTT. Protein: CATSGSGTPGGTDTQYF. The chain recombines TRBV24-1 with TRBJ2-3, with D perhaps TRBD1 (6 bases). The CDR3 extends over 17 amino acids. Trimming stripped 5 bases from V and 1 base from J, with 18 bases between. Germline loops: CDR1 KGHDR, CDR2 SFDVKD.